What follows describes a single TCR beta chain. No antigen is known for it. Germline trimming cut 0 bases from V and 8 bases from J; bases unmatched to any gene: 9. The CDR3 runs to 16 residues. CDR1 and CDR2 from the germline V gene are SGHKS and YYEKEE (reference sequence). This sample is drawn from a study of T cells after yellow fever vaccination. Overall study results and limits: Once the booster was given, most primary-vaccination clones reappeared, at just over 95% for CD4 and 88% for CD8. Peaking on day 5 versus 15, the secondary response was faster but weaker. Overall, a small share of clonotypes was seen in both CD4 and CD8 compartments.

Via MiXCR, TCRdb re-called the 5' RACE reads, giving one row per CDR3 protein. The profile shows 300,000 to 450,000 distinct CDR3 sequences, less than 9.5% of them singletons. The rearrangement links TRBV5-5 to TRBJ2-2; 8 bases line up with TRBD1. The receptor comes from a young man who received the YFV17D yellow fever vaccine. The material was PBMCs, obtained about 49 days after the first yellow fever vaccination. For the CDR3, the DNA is TGTGCCAGCAGCTTGGGGACAGGGCCCTTATCAGGGGAGCTGTTTTTT. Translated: CASSLGTGPLSGELFF.